A selection of T cell receptor beta chains follows, all from one sample in a study of T cells expressing NK-cell markers. TCRdb processed the 5' RACE reads again and assigns one entry to each CDR3 protein, with no DNA. This table holds a few hundred thousand distinct CDR3 sequences. The sequencing sample was made of blood T cells: a sorted CD56 or NKG2C T cell subset, CD4+ or CD8+ T cells, or bulk PBMC T cells (not recorded which). The receptors were gathered from a man aged 18 to 69 in good health. Each CDR3 is given with its conserved first and last residue.

J,V,CDR3
TRBJ2-2,TRBV27,CASSPQGTGELFF
TRBJ2-1,TRBV18,CASSPFLAGATFSYNEQFF
TRBJ1-2,TRBV4-1,CASSQVPAGVNYGYTF
TRBJ2-1,TRBV12-3/TRBV12-4,CASTNSGGAWNEQFF
TRBJ2-3,TRBV2,CASSGSPGGDTQSF
TRBJ2-3,TRBV15,CATSRDLGLAGGTDTQYF
TRBJ2-1,TRBV11-2,CASSPVKWTGEDNEQFF
TRBJ2-1,TRBV29-1,CSVGLGFYEQFF
TRBJ2-5,TRBV20-1,CSARDLWTGGPETQYF
TRBJ2-7,TRBV18,CASSPSGVGYEQYF
TRBJ1-1,TRBV12-3/TRBV12-4,CASSPGQGTYIRTEAFF
TRBJ2-3,TRBV2,CASAGGSDTQYF
TRBJ1-3,TRBV29-1,CSARRGAGNTIYF
TRBJ1-6,TRBV9,CASSVDGSPLHF
TRBJ2-2,TRBV11-1,CASSLRLAGGSNTGELFF
TRBJ2-7,TRBV14,CASSQGTFAGVEQYF
TRBJ2-7,TRBV28,CASITPGSYEQYF
TRBJ1-6,TRBV4-1,CASSQDYSWNSPLHF
TRBJ2-3,TRBV12-3/TRBV12-4,CASSVRGGTGTDTQYF
TRBJ1-2,TRBV7-2,CASSLARVDNYGYTF
TRBJ1-2,TRBV3-1,CASSGLTGSVNGYTF
TRBJ2-2,TRBV10-3,CAISPGLAENTGELFF
TRBJ2-3,TRBV5-1,CASSWVTSGLPTDTQYF
TRBJ1-1,TRBV3-1,CATSDRGTEAFF
TRBJ2-1,TRBV12-3/TRBV12-4,CASSYLSNEQFF
TRBJ2-5,TRBV3-1,CASSQANFGGETQYF
TRBJ1-1,TRBV18,CASSPQTGGTTEAFF
TRBJ1-2,TRBV6-1,CASSPDSRNYGYTF
TRBJ2-3,TRBV7-3,CASSLWGGSTDTQYF
TRBJ1-6,TRBV18,CASSRDRERSPLHF
TRBJ2-2,TRBV25-1,CASSEFGVRNTGELFF
TRBJ1-2,TRBV27,CASSSTRANYGYTF
TRBJ1-1,TRBV28,CASSLWRLGVNTEAFF
TRBJ1-2,TRBV7-9,CASHIGTGADYGYTF
TRBJ2-5,TRBV3-1,CASSQSSDQETQYF
TRBJ2-2,TRBV6-2/TRBV6-3,CASSYSGSNTGELFF
TRBJ1-1,TRBV14,CASSLLGSNTEAFF
TRBJ1-2,TRBV24-1,CATSDFSGNYGYTF
TRBJ1-4,TRBV19,CASKVTGAFNERLFF
TRBJ1-4,TRBV3-1,CASSQDLPGQGRREKLFF
TRBJ1-6,TRBV4-2,CASTQAIYNSPLHF
TRBJ1-2,TRBV29-1,CSVDIHNYGYTF
TRBJ2-3,TRBV5-1,CASSYDRGGQYF
TRBJ1-1,TRBV18,CASSPIGDRSEAFF
TRBJ2-1,TRBV11-1,CASRLRSKGDRVFHEQFF
TRBJ2-5,TRBV7-9,CASGTSGGLRETQYF
TRBJ2-1,TRBV6-4,CADPGRASNEQFF
TRBJ1-1,TRBV20-1,CSARSPGLGTEAFF
TRBJ1-6,TRBV20-1,CSARDRGGSPLHF